The present entry profiles one TCR beta chain with its context. Its antigen is undetermined. The data belong to a study of metastatic and nonmetastatic thyroid tumors. As for the study in general: The comparison covered peripheral blood and tumor or nodule tissue in malignant and benign thyroid patients. General observations from the study: A significant increase in TCR beta diversity was reportedly seen in malignant thyroid tumors relative to benign nodules, in blood and tumor.

Germline values: CDR1 MNHEY, CDR2 SVGEGT. The CDR3 spans 13 residues. Trimming removed 5 bases from V and 7 bases from J, with 12 bases in between. Authors' data handling: For papillary thyroid cancer, a distant-metastasis classifier was constructed from CDR3 differences observed across clinicopathological groups. TCRdb reanalyzed the PCR reads with MiXCR. These V and J calls originate from TCRdb's pipeline instead of the authors' own analysis. The sample has 17,000 or so clones; more than 20% are singletons. Prior to thyroid surgery, none of the patients had received any treatment. This chain connects TRBV6-2 or TRBV6-3 to TRBJ2-1; D is unclear. This clonotype was sampled from a male donor with papillary thyroid cancer or a benign thyroid nodule (not recorded which). Some clones in this sample may be carry-over from other donors' samples. The sample taken for sequencing was blood. CDR3 residues: CASSPALGNEQFF. CDR3 DNA sequence: TGTGCCAGCAGTCCCGCCCTTGGGAATGAGCAGTTCTTC.